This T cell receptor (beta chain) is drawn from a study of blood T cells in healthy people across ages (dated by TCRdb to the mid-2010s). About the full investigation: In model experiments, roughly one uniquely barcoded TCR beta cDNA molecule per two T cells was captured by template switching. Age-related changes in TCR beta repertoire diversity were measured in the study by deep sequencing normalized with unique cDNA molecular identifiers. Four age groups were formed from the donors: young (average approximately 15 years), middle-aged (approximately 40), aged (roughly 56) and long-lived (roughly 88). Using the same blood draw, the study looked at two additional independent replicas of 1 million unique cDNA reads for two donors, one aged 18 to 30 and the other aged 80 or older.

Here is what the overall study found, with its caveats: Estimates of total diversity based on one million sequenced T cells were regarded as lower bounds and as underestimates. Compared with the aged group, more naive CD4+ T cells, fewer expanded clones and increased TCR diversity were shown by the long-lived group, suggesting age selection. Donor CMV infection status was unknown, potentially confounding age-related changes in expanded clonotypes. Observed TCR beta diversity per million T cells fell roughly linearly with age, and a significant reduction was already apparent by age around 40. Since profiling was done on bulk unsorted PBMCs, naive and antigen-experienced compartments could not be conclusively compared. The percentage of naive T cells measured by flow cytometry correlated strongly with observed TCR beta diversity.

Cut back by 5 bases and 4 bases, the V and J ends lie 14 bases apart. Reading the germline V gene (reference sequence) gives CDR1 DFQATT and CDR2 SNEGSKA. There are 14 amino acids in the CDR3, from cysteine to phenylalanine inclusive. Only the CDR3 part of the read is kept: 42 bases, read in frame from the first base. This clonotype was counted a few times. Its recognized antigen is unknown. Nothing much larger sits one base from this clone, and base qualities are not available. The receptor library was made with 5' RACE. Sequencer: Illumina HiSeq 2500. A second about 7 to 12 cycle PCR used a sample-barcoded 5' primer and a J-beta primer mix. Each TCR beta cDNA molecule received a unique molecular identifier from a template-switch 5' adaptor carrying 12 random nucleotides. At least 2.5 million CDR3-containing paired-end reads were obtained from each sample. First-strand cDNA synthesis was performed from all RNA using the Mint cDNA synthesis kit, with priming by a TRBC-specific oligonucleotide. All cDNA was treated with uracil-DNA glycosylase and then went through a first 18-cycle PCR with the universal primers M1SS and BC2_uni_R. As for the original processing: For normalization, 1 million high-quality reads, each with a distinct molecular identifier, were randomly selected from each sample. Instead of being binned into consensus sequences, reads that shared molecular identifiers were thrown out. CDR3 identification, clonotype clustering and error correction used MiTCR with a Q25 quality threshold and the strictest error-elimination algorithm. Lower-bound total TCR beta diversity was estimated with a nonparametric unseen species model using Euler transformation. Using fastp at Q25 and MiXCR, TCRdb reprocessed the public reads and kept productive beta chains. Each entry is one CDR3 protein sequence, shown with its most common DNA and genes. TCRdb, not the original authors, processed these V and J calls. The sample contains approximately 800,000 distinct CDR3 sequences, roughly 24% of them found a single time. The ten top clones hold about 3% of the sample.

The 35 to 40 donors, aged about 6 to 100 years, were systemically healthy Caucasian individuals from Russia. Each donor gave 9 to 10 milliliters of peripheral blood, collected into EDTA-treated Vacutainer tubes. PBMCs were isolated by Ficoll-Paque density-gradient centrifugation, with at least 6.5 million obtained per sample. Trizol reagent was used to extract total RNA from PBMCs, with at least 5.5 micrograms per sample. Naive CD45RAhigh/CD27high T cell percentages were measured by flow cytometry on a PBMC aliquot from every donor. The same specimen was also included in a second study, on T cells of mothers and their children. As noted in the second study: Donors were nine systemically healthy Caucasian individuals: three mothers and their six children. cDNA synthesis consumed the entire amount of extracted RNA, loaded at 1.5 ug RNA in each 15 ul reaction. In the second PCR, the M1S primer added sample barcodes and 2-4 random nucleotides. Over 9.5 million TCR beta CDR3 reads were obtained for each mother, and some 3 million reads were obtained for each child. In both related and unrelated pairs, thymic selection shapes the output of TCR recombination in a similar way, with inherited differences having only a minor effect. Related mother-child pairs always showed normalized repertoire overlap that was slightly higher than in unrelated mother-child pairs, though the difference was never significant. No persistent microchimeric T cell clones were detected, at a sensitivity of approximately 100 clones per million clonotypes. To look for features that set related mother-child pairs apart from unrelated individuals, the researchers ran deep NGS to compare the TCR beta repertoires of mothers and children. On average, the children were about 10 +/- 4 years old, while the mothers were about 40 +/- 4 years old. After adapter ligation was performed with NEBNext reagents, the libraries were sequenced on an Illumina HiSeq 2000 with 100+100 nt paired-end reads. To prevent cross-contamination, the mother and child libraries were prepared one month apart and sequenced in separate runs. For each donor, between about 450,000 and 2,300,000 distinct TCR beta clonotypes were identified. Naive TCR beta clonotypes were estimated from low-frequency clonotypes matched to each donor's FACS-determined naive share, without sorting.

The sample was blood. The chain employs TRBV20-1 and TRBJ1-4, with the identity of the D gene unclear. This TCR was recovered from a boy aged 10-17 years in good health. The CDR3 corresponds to CSARPKPINEKLFF. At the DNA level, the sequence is TGCAGTGCTCGTCCCAAGCCGATTAATGAAAAACTGTTTTTT.